This T cell receptor beta chain originates from a study of T cells in Graves' hyperthyroidism and ophthalmopathy. The CDR3 has 14 amino acids. CDR1 and CDR2 (germline): SGHAT, FQNNGV. Trimming pared 3 bases from V and 3 bases from J, leaving 12 bases between. Uncontrolled infection, other autoimmune disease, pregnancy or lactation led to exclusion. Amplification yielded TCR beta CDR3 regions, with RNA transcripts as the source. Researchers ran a first-round RT-PCR on the TCR CDR3 using the HTBI primer set. TCRdb independently ran MiXCR on the multiplex PCR reads; one entry per CDR3 protein. The data hold around 390,000 distinct CDR3 sequences, with more than 14% observed a single time. General study points: Among clonotypes expanded in thyroid above 0.001, most were also found in blood.

This clonotype was observed at least ten times. The antigen is unknown. The sample consisted of blood. J is TRBJ2-7 and V is TRBV11-2; D is undetermined. The sequence came from a woman in her 30s with Graves' ophthalmopathy. The CDR3, as DNA: TGTGCCAGCAGCTTTTCCGTGCCAAGCTACGAGCAGTACTTC. Its translation: CASSFSVPSYEQYF.